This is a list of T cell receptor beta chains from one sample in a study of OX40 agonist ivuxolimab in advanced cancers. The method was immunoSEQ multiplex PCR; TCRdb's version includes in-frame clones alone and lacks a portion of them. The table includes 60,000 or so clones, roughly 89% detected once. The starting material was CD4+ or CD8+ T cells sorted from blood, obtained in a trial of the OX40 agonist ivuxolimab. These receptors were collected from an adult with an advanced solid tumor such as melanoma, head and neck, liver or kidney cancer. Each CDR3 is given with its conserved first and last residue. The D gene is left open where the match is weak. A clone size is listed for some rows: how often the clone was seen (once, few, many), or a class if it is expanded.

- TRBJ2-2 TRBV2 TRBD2 CASSDFSGSGTGELFF TGTGCCAGCAGTGATTTTAGCGGGAGTGGCACCGGGGAGCTGTTTTTT
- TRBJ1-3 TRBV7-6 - CASSPLPGNTIYF TGTGCCAGCAGCCCCTTGCCGGGAAACACCATATATTTT
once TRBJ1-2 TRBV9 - CASSLRDALYGYTF TGTGCCAGCAGCCTAAGGGACGCACTCTATGGCTACACCTTC
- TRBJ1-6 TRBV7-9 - CASSRAFGTEDSPLHF TGTGCCAGCAGCCGTGCGTTCGGGACCGAGGATTCACCCCTCCACTTT
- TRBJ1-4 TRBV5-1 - CASSLRGGQQNEKLFF TGCGCCAGCAGCTTGCGGGGGGGACAACAAAATGAAAAACTGTTTTTT
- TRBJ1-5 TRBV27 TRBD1 CASSFRVPDRGRVTGQPQHF TGTGCCAGCAGTTTCCGCGTCCCGGACAGGGGTCGAGTTACGGGGCAGCCCCAGCATTTT
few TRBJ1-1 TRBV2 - CASSPDRLYTEAFF TGTGCCAGCAGTCCCGACAGGCTTTACACTGAAGCTTTCTTT
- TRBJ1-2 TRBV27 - CASSPGVFYGYTF TGTGCCAGCAGTCCAGGGGTTTTTTATGGCTACACCTTC
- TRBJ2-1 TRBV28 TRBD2 CASSFRLAGEGEQFF TGTGCCAGCAGTTTCAGACTAGCGGGGGAGGGTGAGCAGTTCTTC
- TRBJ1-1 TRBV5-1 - CASSLDVREGNTEAFF TGCGCCAGCAGCTTGGACGTCCGCGAGGGGAACACTGAAGCTTTCTTT
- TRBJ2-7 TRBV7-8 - CASSTRRQAYEQYF TGTGCCAGCAGCACCCGGAGACAGGCCTACGAGCAGTACTTC
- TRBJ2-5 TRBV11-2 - CASSRPLETQYF TGTGCCAGCAGCCGACCCTTAGAGACCCAGTACTTC
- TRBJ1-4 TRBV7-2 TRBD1 CASSLVSGQARELFF TGTGCCAGCAGCCTAGTTTCGGGACAGGCGCGGGAACTGTTTTTT
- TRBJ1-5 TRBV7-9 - CASSLGLGVPHQPQHF TGTGCCAGCAGCCTGGGGCTGGGGGTGCCCCATCAGCCCCAGCATTTT
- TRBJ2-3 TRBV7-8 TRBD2 CASSPPGTSVSSTDTQYF TGTGCCAGCAGCCCTCCCGGGACTAGCGTTTCTAGCACAGATACGCAGTATTTT
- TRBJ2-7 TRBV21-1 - CASRIQRSSYEQYF TGTGCCAGCAGAATACAACGGAGCTCCTACGAGCAGTACTTC
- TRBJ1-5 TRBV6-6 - CASSEGGRGPQHF TGTGCCAGCAGTGAGGGGGGCCGGGGGCCCCAGCATTTT
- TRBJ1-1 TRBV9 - CASSVAGIGEAFF TGTGCCAGCAGCGTAGCCGGGATCGGTGAAGCTTTCTTT
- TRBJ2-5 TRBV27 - CASSSTQQETQYF TGTGCCAGCAGTTCCACCCAGCAAGAGACCCAGTACTTC
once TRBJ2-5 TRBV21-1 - CASSNRNTKTQYF TGTGCCAGCAGCAACCGGAATACTAAGACCCAGTACTTC
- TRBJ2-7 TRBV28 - CASSFPTSAGKWEQYF TGTGCCAGCAGTTTCCCGACTAGTGCGGGGAAATGGGAGCAGTACTTC
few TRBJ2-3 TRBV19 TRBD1 CASNQGAQGDSDTQYF TGTGCCAGTAATCAGGGGGCACAGGGTGATTCAGATACGCAGTATTTT
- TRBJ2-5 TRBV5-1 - CASSLQETQYF TGCGCCAGCAGCTTACAGGAGACCCAGTACTTC
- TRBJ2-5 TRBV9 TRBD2 CASSPGTSGGRVETQYF TGTGCCAGCAGCCCCGGGACTAGCGGGGGGCGGGTGGAGACCCAGTACTTC
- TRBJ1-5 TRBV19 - CASTASGVLSNQPQHF TGTGCCAGTACTGCATCAGGGGTCTTGAGCAATCAGCCCCAGCATTTT
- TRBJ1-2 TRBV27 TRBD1 CASSRTGGDYGYTF TGTGCCAGCAGTAGGACAGGGGGCGACTATGGCTACACCTTC
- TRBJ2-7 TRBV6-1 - CASSEALEADFSSYEQYF TGTGCCAGCAGTGAAGCCCTGGAGGCCGACTTCAGCTCCTACGAGCAGTACTTC
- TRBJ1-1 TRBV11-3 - CASSWGGNTEAFF TGTGCCAGCAGCTGGGGAGGGAACACTGAAGCTTTCTTT
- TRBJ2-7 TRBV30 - CAWSVGQGEQYF TGTGCCTGGAGTGTAGGCCAGGGCGAGCAGTACTTC
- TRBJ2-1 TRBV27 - CASRSRVGMYEQFF TGTGCCAGCAGATCCCGGGTTGGAATGTATGAGCAGTTCTTC
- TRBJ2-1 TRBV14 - CASSQGFIEFF TGTGCCAGCAGCCAGGGGTTTATCGAGTTCTTC
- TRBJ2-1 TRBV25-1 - CASSESARNEQFF TGTGCCAGCAGTGAATCGGCCCGAAATGAGCAGTTCTTC
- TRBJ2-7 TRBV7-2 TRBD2 CASSLGVGGGFYEQYF TGTGCCAGCAGCTTAGGAGTCGGCGGGGGGTTCTACGAGCAGTACTTC
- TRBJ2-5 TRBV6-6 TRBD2 CASRPAAGGKETQYF TGTGCCAGCAGGCCAGCGGCGGGGGGTAAAGAGACCCAGTACTTC
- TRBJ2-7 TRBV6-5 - CASSATSSAYEQYF TGTGCCAGCAGTGCCACTAGCTCGGCCTACGAGCAGTACTTC
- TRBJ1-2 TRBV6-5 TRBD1 CASSYTDRTRGGYTF TGTGCCAGCAGTTATACGGACAGGACCCGTGGCGGCTACACCTTC
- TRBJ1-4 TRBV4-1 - CASSQGQDEKLFF TGCGCCAGCAGCCAAGGGCAGGATGAAAAACTGTTTTTT
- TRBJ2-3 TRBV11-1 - CASSLERYQVKDTQYF TGTGCCAGCAGCTTAGAGCGCTATCAAGTTAAAGATACGCAGTATTTT
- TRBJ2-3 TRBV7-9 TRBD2 CASSLERLAGADTQYF TGTGCCAGCAGCTTAGAAAGACTAGCGGGAGCCGATACGCAGTATTTT
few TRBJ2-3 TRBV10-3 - CAISGGSSDTQYF TGTGCCATCAGTGGAGGATCCAGCGATACGCAGTATTTT
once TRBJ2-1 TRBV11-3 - CASSLVRGGEQFF TGTGCCAGCAGCTTAGTTAGGGGGGGAGAGCAGTTCTTC
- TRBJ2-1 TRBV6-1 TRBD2 CASSELAGGGGRRNEQFF TGTGCCAGCAGTGAACTAGCGGGAGGAGGGGGTCGGAGAAATGAGCAGTTCTTC
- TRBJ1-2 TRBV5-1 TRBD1 CASTPTGQGYGYTF TGCGCCAGCACCCCGACAGGGCAGGGCTATGGCTACACCTTC
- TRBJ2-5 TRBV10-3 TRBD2 CAISPFSGVQETQYF TGTGCCATCAGCCCATTTAGCGGGGTCCAAGAGACCCAGTACTTC
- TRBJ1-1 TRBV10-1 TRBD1 CASPGEQGRTEAFF TGCGCCAGCCCCGGAGAACAGGGGCGTACTGAAGCTTTCTTT
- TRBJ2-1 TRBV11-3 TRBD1 CASSSRTGGGEQFF TGTGCCAGCAGCTCGCGGACAGGGGGCGGTGAGCAGTTCTTC
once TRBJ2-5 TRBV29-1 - CSVENVIGETQYF TGCAGCGTTGAAAATGTCATCGGAGAGACCCAGTACTTC
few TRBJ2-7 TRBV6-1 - CASTGLYEQYF TGTGCCAGCACGGGTCTCTACGAGCAGTACTTC
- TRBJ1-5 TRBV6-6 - CASGRQDVNQPQHF TGTGCCAGCGGGAGACAGGACGTCAATCAGCCCCAGCATTTT
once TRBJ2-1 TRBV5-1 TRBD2 CASSGTSGGYNEQFF TGCGCCAGCAGCGGGACTAGCGGGGGATACAATGAGCAGTTCTTC
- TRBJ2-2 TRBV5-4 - CASSLGPSHNTGELFF TGTGCCAGCAGCTTAGGTCCTAGCCACAACACCGGGGAGCTGTTTTTT
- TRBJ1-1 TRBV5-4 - CASGNLQGGAAFF TGTGCCAGCGGAAACCTCCAGGGAGGGGCAGCTTTCTTT
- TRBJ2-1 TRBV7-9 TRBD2 CASSLGSSGYDNEQFF TGTGCCAGCAGCTTAGGCTCTAGCGGGTATGACAATGAGCAGTTCTTC